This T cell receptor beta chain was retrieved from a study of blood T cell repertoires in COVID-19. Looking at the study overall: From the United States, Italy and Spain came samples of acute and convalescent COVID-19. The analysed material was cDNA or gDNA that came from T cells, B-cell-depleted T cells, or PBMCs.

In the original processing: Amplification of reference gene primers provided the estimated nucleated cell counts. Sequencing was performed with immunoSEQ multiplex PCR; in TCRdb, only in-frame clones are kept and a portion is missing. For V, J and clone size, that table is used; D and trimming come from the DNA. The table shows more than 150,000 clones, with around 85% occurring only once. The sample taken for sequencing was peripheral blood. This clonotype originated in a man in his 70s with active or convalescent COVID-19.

The DNA for the CDR3 is TGTGCCACCAGCTTTCAGCGGACGGGAGCACGGTACTTC. Translation gives CATSFQRTGARYF. The V gene is TRBV15, the J gene TRBJ2-7, with TRBD2 as a possible D gene (6 bases). The CDR3 spans 13 residues. CDR1 and CDR2 from the germline V gene are LNHNV and YYDKDF (reference sequence). With 5 bases removed from V and 12 bases from J, the gap between germline ends came to 20 bases.